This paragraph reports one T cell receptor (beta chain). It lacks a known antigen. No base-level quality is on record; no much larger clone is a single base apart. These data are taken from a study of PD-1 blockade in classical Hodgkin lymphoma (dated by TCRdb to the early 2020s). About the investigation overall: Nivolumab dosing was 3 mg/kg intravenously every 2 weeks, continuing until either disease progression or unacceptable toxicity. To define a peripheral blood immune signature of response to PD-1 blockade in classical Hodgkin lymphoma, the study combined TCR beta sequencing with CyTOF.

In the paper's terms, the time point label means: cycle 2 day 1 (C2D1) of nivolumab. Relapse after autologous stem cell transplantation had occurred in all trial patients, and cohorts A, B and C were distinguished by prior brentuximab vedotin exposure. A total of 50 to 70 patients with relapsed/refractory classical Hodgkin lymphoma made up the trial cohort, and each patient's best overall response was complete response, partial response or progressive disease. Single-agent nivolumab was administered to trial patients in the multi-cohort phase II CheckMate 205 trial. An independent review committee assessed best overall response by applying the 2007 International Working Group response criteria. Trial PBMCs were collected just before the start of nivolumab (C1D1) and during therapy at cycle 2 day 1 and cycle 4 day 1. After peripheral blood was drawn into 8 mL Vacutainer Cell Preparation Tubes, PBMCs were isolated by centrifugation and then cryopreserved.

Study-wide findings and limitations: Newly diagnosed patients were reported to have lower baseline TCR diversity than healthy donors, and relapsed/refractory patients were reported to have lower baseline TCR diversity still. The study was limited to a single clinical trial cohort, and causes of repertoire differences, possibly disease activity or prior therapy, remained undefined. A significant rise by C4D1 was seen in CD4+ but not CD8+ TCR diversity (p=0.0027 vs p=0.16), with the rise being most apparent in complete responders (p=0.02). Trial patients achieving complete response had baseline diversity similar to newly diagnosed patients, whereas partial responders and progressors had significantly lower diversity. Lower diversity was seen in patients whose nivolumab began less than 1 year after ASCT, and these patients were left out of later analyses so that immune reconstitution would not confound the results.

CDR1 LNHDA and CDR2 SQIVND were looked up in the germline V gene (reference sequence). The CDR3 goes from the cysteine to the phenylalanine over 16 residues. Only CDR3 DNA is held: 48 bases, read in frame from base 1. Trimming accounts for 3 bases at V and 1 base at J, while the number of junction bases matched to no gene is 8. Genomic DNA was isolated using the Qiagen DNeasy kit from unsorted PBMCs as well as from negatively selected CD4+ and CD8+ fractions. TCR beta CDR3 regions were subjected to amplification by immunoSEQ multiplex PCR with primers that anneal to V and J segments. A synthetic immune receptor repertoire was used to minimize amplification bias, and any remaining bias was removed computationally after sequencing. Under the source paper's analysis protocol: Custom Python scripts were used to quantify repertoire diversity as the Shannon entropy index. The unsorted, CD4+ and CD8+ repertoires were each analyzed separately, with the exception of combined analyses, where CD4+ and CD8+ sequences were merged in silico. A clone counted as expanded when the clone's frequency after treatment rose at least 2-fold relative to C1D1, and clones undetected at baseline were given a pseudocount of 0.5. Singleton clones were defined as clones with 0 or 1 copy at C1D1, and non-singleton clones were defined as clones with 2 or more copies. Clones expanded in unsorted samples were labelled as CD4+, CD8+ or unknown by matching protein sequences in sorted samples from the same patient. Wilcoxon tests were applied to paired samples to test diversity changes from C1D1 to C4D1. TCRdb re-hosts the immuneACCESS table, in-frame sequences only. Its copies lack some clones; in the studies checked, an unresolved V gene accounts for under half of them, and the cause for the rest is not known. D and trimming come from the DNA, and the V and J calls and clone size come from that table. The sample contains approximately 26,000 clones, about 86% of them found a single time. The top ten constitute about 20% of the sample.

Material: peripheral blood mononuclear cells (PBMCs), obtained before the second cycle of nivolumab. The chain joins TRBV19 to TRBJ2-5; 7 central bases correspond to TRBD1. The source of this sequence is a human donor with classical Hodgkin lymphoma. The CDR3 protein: CASSIAQGQTQETQYF. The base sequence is TGTGCCAGTAGTATTGCACAGGGACAGACCCAAGAGACCCAGTACTTC.